These 19 T cell receptor beta chains were all obtained from the same sample, sequenced in a study of blood T cell repertoires in COVID-19. Clones were sequenced by immunoSEQ multiplex PCR, and TCRdb holds only the in-frame ones, with some missing. The profile shows 180,000 or so clones, roughly 83% of them singletons. Sequencing input: PBMCs or T cells enriched from blood (not recorded which). The receptors come from a woman in her 30s who had recovered from COVID-19.

The rearrangement joins TRBV18 to TRBJ1-1; 7 nucleotides match TRBD1. The CDR3 is 15 amino acids. In germline, CDR1 is KGHSH, CDR2 LQKENI. V gave up 2 bases and J gave up 8 bases; unmatched junction bases: 11. The CDR3 nucleotides are TGTGCCAGCTCACCAACTACTAGTTGGGGACAGGAAGCTTTCTTT. Translated, it gives CASSPTTSWGQEAFF.

This chain connects TRBV7-2 to TRBJ2-1, with 8 bases that match TRBD2. Germline V gives CDR1 SGHTA, CDR2 FQGNSA. CDR3 length: 15 amino acids. J was trimmed by 4 bases and V by 7 bases; bases with no gene match: 9. CDR3 region: CASKLIAGGYNEQFF. CDR3 sequence (DNA): TGTGCCAGCAAACTTATTGCGGGAGGATACAATGAGCAGTTCTTC.

This rearrangement joins TRBV4-1 to TRBJ2-1; 11 bases agree with TRBD2. V dropped 11 bases and J dropped 7; count of bases not matched to a gene: 10. The CDR3 spans 14 residues. Germline CDR1 MGHRA, CDR2 YSYEKL. This CDR3 reads CASNLAGGQNEQFF. The CDR3 DNA follows: TGCGCCTCGAACTTAGCGGGAGGGCAGAATGAGCAGTTCTTC.

The chain recombines TRBV19 with TRBJ2-3; 8 nucleotides line up with TRBD2. The germline V gene encodes CDR1 LNHDA and CDR2 SQIVND (reference sequence). The junction had 3 bases not matched to a gene; V was cut back by 6 bases and J by 1 base. The CDR3 loop spans 14 amino acids. For the CDR3, the DNA is TGTGCCAGTAGGGGACTAGGGGGCACAGATACGCAGTATTTT. Residues: CASRGLGGTDTQYF.

This clone has just one count. This sequence joins TRBV14 and TRBJ2-7; possibly TRBD1 for D (5 bases). Germline values: CDR1 SGHDN, CDR2 FVKESK. This CDR3 has 13 residues. The germline V and J ends were trimmed by 2 bases and 6 bases, with 11 bases remaining between them. The CDR3 loop is CASSQLGRGEQYF. The CDR3 bases are TGTGCCAGCAGCCAACTTGGAAGGGGCGAGCAGTACTTC.

The chain carries TRBV7-8 and TRBJ1-1; D uncertain. Germline lookup yields CDR1 SGHVS and CDR2 FQNEAQ. V was clipped by 2 bases and J by 3 bases, with 16 bases between them. The CDR3 is 16 amino acids. CDR3 in amino acids: CASSLRVGRMDTEAFF. CDR3 DNA sequence: TGTGCCAGCAGCTTACGAGTGGGGAGAATGGACACTGAAGCTTTCTTT.

The rearrangement links TRBV9 to TRBJ2-1; 13 bases fit TRBD2. Looked up from germline, CDR1 is SGDLS and CDR2 is YYNGEE. The length of the CDR3 is 15 residues. With 4 bases clipped from V and 8 bases from J, the junction kept 6 bases outside the gene matches. The CDR3 coding sequence is TGTGCCAGCAGCCCAAGACTAGCGGGAGGATATGAGCAGTTCTTC. Translating it yields CASSPRLAGGYEQFF. The full variable domain, in which reference TRBV9 and TRBJ2-1 provide the parts outside the CDR3, is DSGVTQTPKHLITATGQRVTLRCSPRSGDLSVYWYQQSLDQGLQFLIQYYNGEERAKGNILERFSAQQFPDLHSELNLSSLELGDSALYFCASSPRLAGGYEQFFGPGTRLTVL.

The gene calls are TRBV14 and TRBJ2-7; perhaps TRBD2 as D (5 bases). The V end lost 5 bases, the J end lost 3 bases, and 14 bases lay between the germline ends. The germline V gene has CDR1 SGHDN and CDR2 FVKESK. The CDR3 is 14 residues long. The CDR3 loop reads CASSLSVEGYEQYF. The CDR3 region has the DNA TGTGCCAGCAGCTTATCGGTAGAGGGCTACGAGCAGTACTTC.

The chain joins TRBV7-8 to TRBJ2-3; unclear D gene. The germline gives CDR1 SGHVS, CDR2 FQNEAQ. Trimming removed 4 bases at V and 2 bases at J, with 16 bases between. The CDR3 extends over 16 amino acids. The CDR3 is CASSSDPLTLTDTQYF. The CDR3 DNA reads TGTGCCAGCAGCTCCGATCCCCTTACTCTCACAGATACGCAGTATTTT.

V is TRBV7-9 and J is TRBJ2-1; 9 nucleotides match TRBD2. Germline CDR1 and CDR2: SEHNR and FQNEAQ (reference sequence). The trim removed 5 bases at V and 0 bases at J, leaving 5 bases unmatched. The CDR3 extends over 16 amino acids. The CDR3 is CASSPRTSVSYNEQFF. The CDR3 bases are TGTGCCAGCAGCCCAAGGACTAGCGTCTCCTACAATGAGCAGTTCTTC.

This clone has a handful of counts. This sequence joins TRBV28 and TRBJ2-7; no reliable D call. Trimming took 2 bases from V and 3 from J, leaving 17 bases between them. The CDR3 covers 16 residues. The germline gives CDR1 MDHEN, CDR2 SYDVKM. DNA for the CDR3: TGTGCCAGCAGTTTAAGGCAGGCGCCAGGCTTCTACGAGCAGTACTTC. It specifies CASSLRQAPGFYEQYF.

The chain recombines TRBV3-1 (or the pseudogene TRBV3-2) with TRBJ2-1; a weak D match, TRBD2 (5 bases). V lost 0 bases and J 3 bases, leaving 9 bases between the germline ends. Germline values: CDR1 LGHDT, CDR2 YNNKEL (reference sequence). The CDR3 totals 15 residues. The CDR3 region is CASSQEGELYNEQFF. The CDR3, as DNA: TGTGCCAGCAGCCAAGAGGGAGAACTCTACAATGAGCAGTTCTTC.

The chain couples TRBV28 to TRBJ2-2; TRBD2 matches at 9 bases. This CDR3 contains 19 residues. With 9 bases clipped from V and 3 bases from J, the junction kept 20 bases outside the gene matches. Germline CDR1 and CDR2: MDHEN and SYDVKM. The CDR3, as DNA: TGTGCCAGTATTAAAAAGTGGTACAGCGGGAGGCTTTACACCGGGGAGCTGTTTTTT. It codes for CASIKKWYSGRLYTGELFF.

V is TRBV27 and J is TRBJ1-1, with a weak D call TRBD1 (6 bases). This CDR3 is built from 14 residues. Trimming cost V 3 bases and J 7 bases, with 15 bases left between them. CDR1 MNHEY and CDR2 SMNVEV come from the germline V gene (reference sequence). This CDR3 reads CASSFAGGLNEAFF. In nucleotides, the CDR3 is TGTGCCAGCAGTTTTGCGGGGGGCTTGAATGAAGCTTTCTTT.

The CDR3 loop is CASSLRTGSGGYTF. The CDR3 nucleotides are TGCGCCAGCAGCTTAAGGACAGGGAGTGGTGGCTACACCTTC. The chain uses TRBV5-1 and TRBJ1-2; 8 nucleotides line up with TRBD1. This CDR3 spans 14 amino acids. The germline V gene has CDR1 SGHRS and CDR2 YFSETQ. The ends lost 2 bases at V and 7 bases at J; junction bases unmatched: 7.

This clone appeared a few times. V usage is TRBV2 and J usage is TRBJ1-5; tentatively, D is TRBD1 (6 bases). The CDR3 length is 13 residues. Looked up from germline, CDR1 is SNHLY and CDR2 is FYNNEI. Trimming cost V 5 bases and J 6 bases, with 11 bases left between them. The CDR3 protein is CASSNRVGQPQHF. Here the CDR3 DNA reads TGTGCCAGCAGTAACAGGGTTGGTCAGCCCCAGCATTTT.

The chain has TRBV7-2 and TRBJ2-3; TRBD1 might be the D (6 bases). The germline CDR1 and CDR2 sequences are SGHTA and FQGNSA. The CDR3 extends over 16 amino acids. V dropped 3 bases and J dropped 0 bases, with 13 bases sitting between them. CDR3 in DNA: TGTGCCAGCAGCTTTTCAGGGGTGGGTAGCACAGATACGCAGTATTTT. Its protein product is CASSFSGVGSTDTQYF.

The V call is TRBV30, the J call TRBJ2-7; possibly TRBD1 for D (5 bases). CDR1 and CDR2 (germline): GTSNPN, SVGIG (reference sequence). V was clipped by 0 bases and J by 4 bases, with 10 bases between them. The CDR3 has 13 amino acids. CDR3 in amino acids: CAWSVDSNYEQYF. CDR3 DNA sequence: TGTGCCTGGAGTGTCGACAGTAATTACGAGCAGTACTTC. Full variable domain (missing parts from reference TRBV30 and TRBJ2-7): SQTIHQWPATLVQPVGSPLSLECTVEGTSNPNLYWYRQAAGRGLQLLFYSVGIGQISSEVPQNLSASRPQDRQFILSSKKLLLSDSGFYLCAWSVDSNYEQYFGPGTRLTVT.

V gene TRBV5-1 combines with J gene TRBJ1-6, with D possibly being TRBD1 (6 bases). CDR1 SGHRS and CDR2 YFSETQ come from the germline V gene. V lost 2 bases, J lost 8 bases, and 14 bases lay in between. The CDR3 is made up of 15 amino acids. DNA for the CDR3: TGCGCCAGCAGCTTAAGGGGGATATATGATTCACCCCTCCACTTT. Its translation is CASSLRGIYDSPLHF. Based on the CDR3 plus reference TRBV5-1 and TRBJ1-6, the full variable domain is KAGVTQTPRYLIKTRGQQVTLSCSPISGHRSVSWYQQTPGQGLQFLFEYFSETQRNKGNFPGRFSGRQFSNSRSEMNVSTLELGDSALYLCASSLRGIYDSPLHFGNGTRLTVT.